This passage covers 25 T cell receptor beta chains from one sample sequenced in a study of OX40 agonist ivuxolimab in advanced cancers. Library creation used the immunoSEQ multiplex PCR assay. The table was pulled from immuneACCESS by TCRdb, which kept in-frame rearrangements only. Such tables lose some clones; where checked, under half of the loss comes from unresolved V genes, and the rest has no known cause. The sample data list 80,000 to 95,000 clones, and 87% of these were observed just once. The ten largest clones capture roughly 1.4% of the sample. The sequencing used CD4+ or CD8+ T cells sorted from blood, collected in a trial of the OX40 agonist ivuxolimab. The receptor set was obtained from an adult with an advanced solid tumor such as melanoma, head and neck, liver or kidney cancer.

The DNA for the CDR3 is TGTGCCAGCAGCTTAGAAACGGTGAACTATGGCTACACCTTC. This gives the protein CASSLETVNYGYTF. This sequence joins TRBV7-2 and TRBJ1-2; D is unresolved. Germline V lookup: CDR1 SGHTA, CDR2 FQGNSA. CDR3 length: 14 residues. Trimming stripped 1 base from V and 2 bases from J, with 8 bases between.

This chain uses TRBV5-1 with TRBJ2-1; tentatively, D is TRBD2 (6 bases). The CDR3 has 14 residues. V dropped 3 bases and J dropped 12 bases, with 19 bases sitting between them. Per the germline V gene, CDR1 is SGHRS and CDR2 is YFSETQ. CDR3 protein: CASSSGSWGGGQFF. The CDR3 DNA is TGCGCCAGCAGCTCCGGTAGTTGGGGAGGTGGGCAGTTCTTC.

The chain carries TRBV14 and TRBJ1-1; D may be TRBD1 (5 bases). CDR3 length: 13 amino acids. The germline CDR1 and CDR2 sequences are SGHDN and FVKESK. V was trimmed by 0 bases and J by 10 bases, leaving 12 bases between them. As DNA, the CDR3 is TGTGCCAGCAGCCAAGAATCGGTGGGGCGAGCTTTCTTT. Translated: CASSQESVGRAFF.

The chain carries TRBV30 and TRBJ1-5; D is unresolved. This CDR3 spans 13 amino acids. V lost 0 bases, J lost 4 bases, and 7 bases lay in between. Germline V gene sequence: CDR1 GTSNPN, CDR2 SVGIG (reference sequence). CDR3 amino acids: CAWSVRENQPQHF. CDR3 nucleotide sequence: TGTGCCTGGAGTGTACGGGAGAATCAGCCCCAGCATTTT.

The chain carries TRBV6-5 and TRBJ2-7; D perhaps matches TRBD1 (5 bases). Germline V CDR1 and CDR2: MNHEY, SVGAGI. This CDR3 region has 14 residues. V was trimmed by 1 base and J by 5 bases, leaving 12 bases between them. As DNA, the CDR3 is TGTGCCAGCAGTTACTTCGGCAGGGAAGACGAGCAGTACTTC. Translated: CASSYFGREDEQYF.

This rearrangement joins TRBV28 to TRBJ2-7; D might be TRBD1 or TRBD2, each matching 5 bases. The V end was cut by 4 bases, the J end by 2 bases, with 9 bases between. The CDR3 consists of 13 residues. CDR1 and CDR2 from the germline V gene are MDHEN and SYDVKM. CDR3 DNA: TGTGCCAGCAGTTCTCCGGGGCCCTACGAGCAGTACTTC. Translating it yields CASSSPGPYEQYF.

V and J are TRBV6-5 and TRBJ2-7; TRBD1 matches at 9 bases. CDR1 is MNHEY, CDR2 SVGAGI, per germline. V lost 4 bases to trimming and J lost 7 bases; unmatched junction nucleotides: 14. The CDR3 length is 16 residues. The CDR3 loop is CASSSRPGTGLGEQYF. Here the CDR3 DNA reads TGTGCCAGCAGTTCACGACCCGGGACAGGGCTCGGGGAGCAGTACTTC.

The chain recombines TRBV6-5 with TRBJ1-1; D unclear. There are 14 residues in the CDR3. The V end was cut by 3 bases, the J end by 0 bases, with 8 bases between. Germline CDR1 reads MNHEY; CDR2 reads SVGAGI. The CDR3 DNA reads TGTGCCAGCAGTTATGCAACACTGAACACTGAAGCTTTCTTT. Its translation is CASSYATLNTEAFF.

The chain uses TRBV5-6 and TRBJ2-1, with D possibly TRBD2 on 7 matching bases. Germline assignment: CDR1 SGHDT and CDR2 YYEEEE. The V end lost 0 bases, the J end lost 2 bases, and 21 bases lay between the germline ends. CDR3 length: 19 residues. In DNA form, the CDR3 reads TGTGCCAGCAGCTTGGCCAGAGGGAGGGGGGGGTCCGCCTACAATGAGCAGTTCTTC. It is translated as CASSLARGRGGSAYNEQFF.

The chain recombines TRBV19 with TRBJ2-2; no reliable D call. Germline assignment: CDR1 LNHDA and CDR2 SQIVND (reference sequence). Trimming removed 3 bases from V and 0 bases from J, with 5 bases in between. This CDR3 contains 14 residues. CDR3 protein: CASSITSNTGELFF. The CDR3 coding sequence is TGTGCCAGTAGTATTACCTCGAACACCGGGGAGCTGTTTTTT.

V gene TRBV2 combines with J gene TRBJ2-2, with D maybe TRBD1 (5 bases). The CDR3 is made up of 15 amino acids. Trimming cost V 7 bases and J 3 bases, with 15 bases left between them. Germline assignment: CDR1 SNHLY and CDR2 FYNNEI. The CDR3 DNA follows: TGTGCCAGCAAAGGGCAGGGCCTCGACACCGGGGAGCTGTTTTTT. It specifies CASKGQGLDTGELFF.

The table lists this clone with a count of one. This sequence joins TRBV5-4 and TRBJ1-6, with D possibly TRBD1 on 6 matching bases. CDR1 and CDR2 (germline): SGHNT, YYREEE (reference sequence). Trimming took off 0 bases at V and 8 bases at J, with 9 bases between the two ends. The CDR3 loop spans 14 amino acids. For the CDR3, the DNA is TGTGCCAGCAGCTTGGCCGGGGGCGATTCACCCCTCCACTTT. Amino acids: CASSLAGGDSPLHF.

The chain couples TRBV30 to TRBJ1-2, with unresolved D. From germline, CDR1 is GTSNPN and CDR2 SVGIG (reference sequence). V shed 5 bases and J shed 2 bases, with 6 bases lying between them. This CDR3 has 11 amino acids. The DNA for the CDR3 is TGTGCCTGGGGCACAAACTATGGCTACACCTTC. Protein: CAWGTNYGYTF.

CDR3 region: CASSLSGDLNTEAFF. As DNA, the CDR3 is TGTGCCAGCAGCTTAAGTGGGGATTTGAACACTGAAGCTTTCTTT. The V gene is TRBV11-2, the J gene TRBJ1-1; D is undetermined. This CDR3 contains 15 residues. Germline CDR1 is SGHAT and CDR2 is FQNNGV. V dropped 2 bases and J dropped 0 bases, with 10 bases sitting between them.

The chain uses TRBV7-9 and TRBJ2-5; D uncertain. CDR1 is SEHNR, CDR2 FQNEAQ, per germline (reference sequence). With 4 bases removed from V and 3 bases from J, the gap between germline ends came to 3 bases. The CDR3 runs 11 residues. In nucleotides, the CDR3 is TGTGCCAGCAGCTCTAAAGAGACCCAGTACTTC. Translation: CASSSKETQYF.

CDR3 DNA sequence: TGTGCCAGCAGTCCCCCCAAGAACACTGAAGCTTTCTTT. Encoded protein: CASSPPKNTEAFF. The chain has TRBV6-5 and TRBJ1-1; no clear D gene. CDR3 size: 13 residues. Germline CDR1 and CDR2: MNHEY and SVGAGI. The ends were cut back, 5 bases at V and 1 base at J, with 8 bases in the middle.

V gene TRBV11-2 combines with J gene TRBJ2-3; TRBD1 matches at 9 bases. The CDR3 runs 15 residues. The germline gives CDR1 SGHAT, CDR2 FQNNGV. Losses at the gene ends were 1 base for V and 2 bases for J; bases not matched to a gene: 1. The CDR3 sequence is CASSLGDRVTDTQYF. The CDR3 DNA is TGTGCCAGCAGCTTAGGGGACAGGGTCACAGATACGCAGTATTTT. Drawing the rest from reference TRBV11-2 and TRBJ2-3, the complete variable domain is EAGVAQSPRYKIIEKRQSVAFWCNPISGHATLYWYQQILGQGPKLLIQFQNNGVVDDSQLPKDRFSAERLKGVDSTLKIQPAKLEDSAVYLCASSLGDRVTDTQYFGPGTRLTVL.

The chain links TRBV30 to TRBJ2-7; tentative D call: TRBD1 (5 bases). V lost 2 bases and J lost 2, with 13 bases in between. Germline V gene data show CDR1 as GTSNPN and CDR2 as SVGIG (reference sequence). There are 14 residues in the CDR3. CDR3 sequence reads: CAWSRGTGAYEQYF. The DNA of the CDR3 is TGTGCCTGGAGTAGGGGAACAGGAGCCTACGAGCAGTACTTC.

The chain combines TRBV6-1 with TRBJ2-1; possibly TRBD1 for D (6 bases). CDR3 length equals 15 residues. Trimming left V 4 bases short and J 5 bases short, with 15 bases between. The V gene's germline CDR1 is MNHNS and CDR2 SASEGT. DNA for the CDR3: TGTGCCAGCAGTGCGAGAGGGGGAATCGACAATGAGCAGTTCTTC. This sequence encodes CASSARGGIDNEQFF.

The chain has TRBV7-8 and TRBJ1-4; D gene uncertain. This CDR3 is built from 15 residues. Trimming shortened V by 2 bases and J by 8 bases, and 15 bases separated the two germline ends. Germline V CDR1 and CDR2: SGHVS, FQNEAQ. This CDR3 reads CASSLRGGLEEKLFF. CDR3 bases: TGTGCCAGCAGCTTACGTGGAGGTCTTGAAGAAAAACTGTTTTTT.

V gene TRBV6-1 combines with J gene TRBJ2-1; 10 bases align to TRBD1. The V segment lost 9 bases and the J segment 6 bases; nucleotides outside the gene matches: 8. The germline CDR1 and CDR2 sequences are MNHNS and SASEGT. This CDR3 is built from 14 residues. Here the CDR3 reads CASRTGGILNEQFF. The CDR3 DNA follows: TGTGCCAGTAGGACAGGGGGAATACTCAATGAGCAGTTCTTC.

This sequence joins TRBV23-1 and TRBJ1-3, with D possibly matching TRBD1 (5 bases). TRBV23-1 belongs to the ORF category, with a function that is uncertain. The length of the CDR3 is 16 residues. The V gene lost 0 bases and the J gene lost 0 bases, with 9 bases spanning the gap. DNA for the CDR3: TGCGCCAGCAGTCAATCCAGGGAACACTCTGGAAACACCATATATTTT. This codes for CASSQSREHSGNTIYF.

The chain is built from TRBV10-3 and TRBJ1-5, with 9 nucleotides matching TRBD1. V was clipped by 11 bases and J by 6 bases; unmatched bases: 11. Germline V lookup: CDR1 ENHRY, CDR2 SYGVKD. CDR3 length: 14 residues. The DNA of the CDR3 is TGTGCCGCCGGAGCCGGGACAGGGAGTCAGCCCCAGCATTTT. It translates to CAAGAGTGSQPQHF.

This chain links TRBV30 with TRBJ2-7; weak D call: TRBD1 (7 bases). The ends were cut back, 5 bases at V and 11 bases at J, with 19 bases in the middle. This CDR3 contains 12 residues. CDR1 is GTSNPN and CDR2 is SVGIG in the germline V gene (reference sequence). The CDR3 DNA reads TGTGCCTGGGGAGGGGGCCATCAGGCGAAGTACTTC. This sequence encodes CAWGGGHQAKYF.

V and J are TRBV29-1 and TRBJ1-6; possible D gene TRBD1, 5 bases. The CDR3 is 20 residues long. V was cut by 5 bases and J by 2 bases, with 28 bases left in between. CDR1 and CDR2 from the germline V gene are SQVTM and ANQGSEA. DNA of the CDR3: TGCAGCGTTAAAATTGACCGGGGCCACGATATCCCTACCTATAATTCACCCCTCCACTTT. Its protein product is CSVKIDRGHDIPTYNSPLHF. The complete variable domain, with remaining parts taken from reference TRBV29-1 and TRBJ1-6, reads SAVISQKPSRDICQRGTSLTIQCQVDSQVTMMFWYRQQPGQSLTLIATANQGSEATYESGFVIDKFPISRPNLTFSTLTVSNMSPEDSSIYLCSVKIDRGHDIPTYNSPLHFGNGTRLTVT.